The 13 T cell receptor beta chains given below trace back to one sample, sequenced in a study of OX40 agonist ivuxolimab in advanced cancers. Libraries were built with the immunoSEQ multiplex PCR assay. In its TCRdb copy, this immuneACCESS table keeps in-frame sequences only and misses some clones. Where compared with another copy, unresolved V genes explain less than half of these, and the others have no known cause. The sample contains some 70,000 clones, approximately 90% of them found a single time. Together, the top ten hold around 0.28% of the sample. The sample consisted of CD4+ or CD8+ T cells sorted from blood, taken in a trial of the OX40 agonist ivuxolimab. Receptors were obtained from an adult with an advanced solid tumor such as melanoma, head and neck, liver or kidney cancer.

The rearrangement links TRBV6-5 to TRBJ2-7, with D perhaps TRBD2 (5 bases). The CDR3 has 12 residues. Trimming removed 8 bases from V and 3 bases from J, with 11 bases in between. Germline V gene lookup returns CDR1 MNHEY and CDR2 SVGAGI. The chain's CDR3 is CASVSGSYEQYF. The DNA for the CDR3 is TGTGCCAGCGTAAGCGGAAGCTACGAGCAGTACTTC.

V usage is TRBV2 and J usage is TRBJ2-7; no reliable D call. Germline CDR1 SNHLY, CDR2 FYNNEI. V lost 6 bases to trimming and J lost 0 bases, with 12 bases between them. CDR3 length: 14 amino acids. The CDR3 loop reads CASSADWVSYEQYF. The CDR3 bases are TGTGCCAGCAGCGCCGACTGGGTCTCCTACGAGCAGTACTTC.

This sequence joins TRBV15 and TRBJ2-1; maybe TRBD2 (5 bases). CDR1 LNHNV and CDR2 YYDKDF come from the germline V gene (reference sequence). V gave up 0 bases and J gave up 7 bases, with 13 bases separating them. The CDR3 totals 15 residues. The DNA for the CDR3 is TGTGCCACCAGCAGAGATCTGGTCACGGGGAATGAGCAGTTCTTC. Protein: CATSRDLVTGNEQFF.

The V gene is TRBV4-2, the J gene TRBJ2-7; TRBD2 matches at 8 bases. The CDR3 is made up of 16 amino acids. Germline V gene lookup returns CDR1 LGHNA and CDR2 YNFKEQ. V gave up 1 base and J gave up 0 bases; unmatched junction bases: 5. CDR3 DNA sequence: TGTGCCAGCAGCCAAGCGGCGAGCGGGAGCTCCTACGAGCAGTACTTC. It encodes CASSQAASGSSYEQYF.

The chain couples TRBV6-6 to TRBJ1-2, with D perhaps matching TRBD1 (6 bases). Trimming removed 6 bases from V and 8 bases from J, with 16 bases in between. Germline CDR1 MNHNY, CDR2 SVGAGI (reference sequence). The CDR3 contains 13 residues. The CDR3 sequence: CASRETGREGYTF. CDR3 sequence (DNA): TGTGCCAGCAGAGAAACAGGGAGGGAAGGCTACACCTTC.

The rearrangement links TRBV4-1 to TRBJ1-5, with unresolved D. This CDR3 contains 13 residues. Trimming took off 1 base at V and 7 bases at J, with 8 bases between the two ends. The germline V gene encodes CDR1 MGHRA and CDR2 YSYEKL. Here the CDR3 reads CASSQGSFQPQHF. The CDR3 bases are TGCGCCAGCAGCCAAGGGAGTTTCCAGCCCCAGCATTTT.

Only one count was recorded for this clone. The V call is TRBV5-4, the J call TRBJ1-3, with D tentatively TRBD1 (6 bases). The CDR3 totals 15 residues. From germline, CDR1 is SGHNT and CDR2 YYREEE (reference sequence). Trimming stripped 2 bases from V and 2 bases from J, with 11 bases between. This chain's CDR3 is CASSFAGGPGNTIYF. The DNA of the CDR3 is TGTGCCAGCAGCTTTGCGGGGGGCCCTGGAAACACCATATATTTT.

This clone appeared a single time. J is TRBJ2-5 and V is TRBV6-1; D gene uncertain. CDR1 is MNHNS and CDR2 is SASEGT in the germline V gene. V was trimmed by 5 bases and J by 4 bases, leaving 5 bases between them. The CDR3 totals 11 residues. CDR3 loop: CASSNGETQYF. The DNA of the CDR3 is TGTGCCAGCAGTAACGGAGAGACCCAGTACTTC.

The J gene is TRBJ1-2, the V gene TRBV5-1, with TRBD1 identical over 8 bases. From germline, CDR1 is SGHRS and CDR2 YFSETQ. V trimming: 1 base; J trimming: 6 bases; junction bases outside the gene matches: 8. The CDR3 extends over 15 amino acids. The CDR3 is CASSLPGGTFNGYTF. DNA of the CDR3: TGCGCCAGCAGCTTGCCAGGGGGCACTTTTAATGGCTACACCTTC.

This chain connects TRBV4-2 to TRBJ2-7, with D possibly being TRBD1 or TRBD2 (6 bases each). The germline CDR1 and CDR2 sequences are LGHNA and YNFKEQ. This CDR3 is 16 amino acids long. With 0 bases removed from V and 2 bases from J, the gap between germline ends came to 14 bases. The CDR3 protein is CASSQETGAGTYEQYF. In nucleotides, the CDR3 is TGTGCCAGCAGCCAAGAGACGGGGGCAGGGACCTACGAGCAGTACTTC.

The chain combines TRBV28 with TRBJ1-5; perhaps TRBD1 as D (6 bases). V lost 5 bases and J 5 bases, leaving 13 bases between the germline ends. The germline V gene has CDR1 MDHEN and CDR2 SYDVKM. The CDR3 contains 14 residues. CDR3 bases: TGTGCCAGCAGTGCTACAGGGTCTTATCAGCCCCAGCATTTT. Encoded protein: CASSATGSYQPQHF.

The chain couples TRBV29-1 to TRBJ1-2; 8 nucleotides align to TRBD1. The V gene end was trimmed by 6 bases and the J gene end by 3 bases; junction bases not matched to a gene: 3. The CDR3 length is 12 residues. Germline loops: CDR1 SQVTM, CDR2 ANQGSEA. CDR3 bases: TGCAGCGTAGCGGGACAGGACTATGGCTACACCTTC. Protein sequence: CSVAGQDYGYTF.

V is TRBV6-5 and J is TRBJ1-1; D unclear. This CDR3 is built from 11 residues. Germline V gives CDR1 MNHEY, CDR2 SVGAGI. Trimming removed 8 bases at V and 12 bases at J, with 16 bases between. The CDR3 sequence is CASFRGNEPFF. The CDR3 coding sequence is TGTGCCAGCTTTCGGGGTAATGAGCCTTTCTTT.